This T cell receptor beta chain was recovered during a study of blood T cell repertoires in COVID-19. The overall study: PBMCs, B-cell-depleted T cells, or T cells provided the cDNA or gDNA that made up the material.

The Seattle site enrolled patients during active infection and followed them longitudinally. Sequenced by immunoSEQ multiplex PCR; TCRdb stores in-frame clones only, minus some. The sample consists of 210,000 or so clones, 65% to 90% of them appearing once. Germline CDR1 and CDR2: MDHEN and SYDVKM. The V segment lost 7 bases and the J segment 7 bases; nucleotides outside the gene matches: 7. This CDR3 is 13 amino acids long. The chain combines TRBV28 with TRBJ1-2; 9 bases align to TRBD1. The sequencing input was peripheral blood. This TCR was sampled from a man in his fifties with COVID-19, enrolled during active disease. CDR3 sequence: CASTRQGDGGYTF. The DNA for the CDR3 is TGTGCCAGCACTCGACAGGGGGACGGTGGCTACACCTTC.